This T cell receptor beta chain originates from a study of CD8+CD57+ T cells in acquired aplastic anemia. Study-level information: Average DNA yield from sorted CD4+ and CD8+ cells was around 3.2 ug.

Profiles of TCR beta VDJ and CDR3 were generated from a genomic DNA template. MiXCR, run by TCRdb on the reads, gives a single entry per CDR3 protein. The sample has about 190,000 distinct CDR3 sequences; roughly 56% are singletons. Trimming took 5 bases from V and 6 from J; bases not matched to a gene: 5. Germline V gene sequence: CDR1 SEHNR, CDR2 FQNEAQ (reference sequence). The CDR3 runs to 13 residues. Sequencing was done on a sample of sorted CD4+, CD8+, or CD8+CD57+ T cells (not recorded which) from PBMCs. The receptor was isolated from a human donor in good health, serving as a control. The V call is TRBV7-9, the J call TRBJ2-7, with 9 bases lining up with TRBD1. CDR3 protein: CASSKGTGTEQYF. The CDR3 region has the DNA TGTGCCAGCAGCAAAGGGACAGGGACCGAGCAGTACTTC.